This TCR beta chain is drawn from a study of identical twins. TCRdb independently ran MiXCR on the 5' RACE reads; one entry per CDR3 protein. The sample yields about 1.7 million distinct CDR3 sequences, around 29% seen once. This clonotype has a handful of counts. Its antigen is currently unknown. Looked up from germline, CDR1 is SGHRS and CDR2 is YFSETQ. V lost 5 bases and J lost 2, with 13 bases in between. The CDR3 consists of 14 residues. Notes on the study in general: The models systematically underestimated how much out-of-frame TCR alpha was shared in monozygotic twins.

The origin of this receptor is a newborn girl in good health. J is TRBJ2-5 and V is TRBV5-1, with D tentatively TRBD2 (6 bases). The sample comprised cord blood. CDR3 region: CASSPRAGQETQYF. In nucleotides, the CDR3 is TGCGCCAGCAGTCCGAGGGCGGGACAAGAGACCCAGTACTTC.